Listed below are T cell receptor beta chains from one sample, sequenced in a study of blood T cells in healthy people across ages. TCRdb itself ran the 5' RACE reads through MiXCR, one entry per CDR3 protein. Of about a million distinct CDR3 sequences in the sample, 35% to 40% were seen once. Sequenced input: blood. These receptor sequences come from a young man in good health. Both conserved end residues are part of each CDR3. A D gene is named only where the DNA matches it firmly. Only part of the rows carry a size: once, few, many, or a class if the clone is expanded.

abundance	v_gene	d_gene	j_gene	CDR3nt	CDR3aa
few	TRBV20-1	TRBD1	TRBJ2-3	TGCAGTGCCTCAAGGGGGACAGGGGCCCGAGATACGCAGTATTTT	CSASRGTGARDTQYF
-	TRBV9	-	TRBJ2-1	TGTGCCAGCAGCGTATCTAGCGAAAAAACCAATGAGCAGTTCTTC	CASSVSSEKTNEQFF
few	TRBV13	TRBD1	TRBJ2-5	TGTGCCAGCAGCACGACAGGGAGATTTGAAGAGACCCAGTACTTC	CASSTTGRFEETQYF
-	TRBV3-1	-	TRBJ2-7	TGTGCCAGCAGCGAATATCCAGACTCCTCCTACAATGAGCAGTACTTC	CASSEYPDSSYNEQYF
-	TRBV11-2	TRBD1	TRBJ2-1	TGTGCCAGCAGCTTAGCCCCACAGGGGAGCTCCTACAATGAGCAGTTCTTC	CASSLAPQGSSYNEQFF
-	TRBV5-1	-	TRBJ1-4	TGCGCCAGCAGCCCGGCGGGGGGTGTGGATGAAAAACTGTTTTTT	CASSPAGGVDEKLFF
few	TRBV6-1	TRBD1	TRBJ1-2	TGTGCCAGCAGTGAAGCGGTTGTGAAGGGGGCCTATGGCTACACCTTC	CASSEAVVKGAYGYTF
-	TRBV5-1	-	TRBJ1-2	TGCGCCAGCAGCTTGGATCCGGTGGGCCCTAACTATGGCTACACCTTC	CASSLDPVGPNYGYTF
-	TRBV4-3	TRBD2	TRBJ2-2	TGCGCCAGCAGCCCCCAGGGACTAGCGGGGGAACTGTGGACCGGGGAGCTGTTTTTT	CASSPQGLAGELWTGELFF
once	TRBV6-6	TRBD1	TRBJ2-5	TGTGCCAGCAGTTACACAGGGGGGTCGGGTGGTGAGCAGTACTTC	CASSYTGGSGGEQYF
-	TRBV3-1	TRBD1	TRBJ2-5	TGTGCCAGCAGCCAAATGGGACAGGGGGCGCAGACCCAGTACTTC	CASSQMGQGAQTQYF
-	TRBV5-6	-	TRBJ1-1	TGTGCCAGCAGCCTGGGACATTCGAACACTGAAACTTTCTTT	CASSLGHSNTETFF
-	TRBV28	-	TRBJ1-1	TGTGCCAGCAGTCTCTCGCGACAGACTGAAGCTTTCTTT	CASSLSRQTEAFF
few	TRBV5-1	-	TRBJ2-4	TGCGCCAGCAGCTTGGGACTAGATTATACCAAAAACATTCAGTACTTC	CASSLGLDYTKNIQYF
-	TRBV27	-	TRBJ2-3	TGTGCCAGCAGAACCGGGCCCTTCCACACAGATACGCAGTATTTT	CASRTGPFHTDTQYF
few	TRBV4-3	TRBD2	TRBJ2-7	TGCGCCAGCACCCAGGGGCTAGCGGGGGGGCTGAACTACGAGCAGTACTTC	CASTQGLAGGLNYEQYF
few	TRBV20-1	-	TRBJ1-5	TGCAGTGCTAGTCAAGGGGCAGGTCAGCCCCAGCATTTT	CSASQGAGQPQHF
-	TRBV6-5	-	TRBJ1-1	TGTGCCAGCAGTTCTGGGGGGGTGGGGGCTGAAGCTTTCTTT	CASSSGGVGAEAFF
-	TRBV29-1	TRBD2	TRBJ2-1	TGCAGCGTGGGGACTACGAGCTCCTACAATGAGCAGTTCTTC	CSVGTTSSYNEQFF
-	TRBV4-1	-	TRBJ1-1	TGCGCCAGCAGCCAAGGGATTGGTGGGACTGAAGCTTTCTTT	CASSQGIGGTEAFF
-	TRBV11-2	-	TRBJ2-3	TGTGCCAGCAGGGCGCCGGGACGGAGTAACACAGATACGCAGTATTTT	CASRAPGRSNTDTQYF
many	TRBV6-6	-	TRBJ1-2	TGTGCCAGCAGCCCCGACGGCTATGGCTACACCTTC	CASSPDGYGYTF
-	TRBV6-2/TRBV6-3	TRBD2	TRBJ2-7	TGTGCCAGCAGTTACTCGACTAGCGGGGGCAGCTCCTACGAGCAGTACTTC	CASSYSTSGGSSYEQYF
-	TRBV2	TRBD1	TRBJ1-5	TGTGCCAGCAGACGGGACAGGGAAAGTCAGCCCCAGCATTTT	CASRRDRESQPQHF
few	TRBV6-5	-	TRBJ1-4	TGTGCCAGCAGTTACGGGGGCCTAGAAAAACTGTTTTTT	CASSYGGLEKLFF
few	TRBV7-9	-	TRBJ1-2	TGTGCCAGCAGCCAATCTGATGGCTACACCTTC	CASSQSDGYTF
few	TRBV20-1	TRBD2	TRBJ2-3	TGCAGTGCTAGAGATAGGACTAGAAGCACAGATACGCAGTATTTT	CSARDRTRSTDTQYF
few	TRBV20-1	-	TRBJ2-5	TGCAGTGCTAGAGTTGCGACAGGCCAAGAGACCCAGTACTTC	CSARVATGQETQYF
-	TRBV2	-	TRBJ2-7	TGTGCCAGCAGTGAGGCCTCACAGTACTTC	CASSEASQYF
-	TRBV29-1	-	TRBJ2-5	TGCAGCGTTCGGGACCTCGTCCTGGCTGGGACCCAGTACTTC	CSVRDLVLAGTQYF
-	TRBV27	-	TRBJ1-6	TGTGCCAGCAGTTACAGGGACTATTCACCCCTCCACTTT	CASSYRDYSPLHF
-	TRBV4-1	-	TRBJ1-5	TGCGCCAGCAACCAAAACAGGGAGGCGGTAAGCAATCAGCCCCAGCATTTT	CASNQNREAVSNQPQHF
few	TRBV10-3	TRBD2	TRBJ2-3	TGTGCCATCAGTGACCACTCAGCGGGGGGCACAGATACGCAGTATTTT	CAISDHSAGGTDTQYF